This T cell receptor (beta chain) emerged from a study of cytomegalovirus exposure and HLA in healthy donors. Germline CDR1 and CDR2: LNHDA and SQIVND (reference sequence). The ends were cut back, 4 bases at V and 6 bases at J, with 15 bases in the middle. The CDR3 is 15 amino acids. PCR amplification relied on 60 Vbeta primers (plus 13 Jbeta primers). Here immunoSEQ multiplex PCR was the method, and the copy in TCRdb shows in-frame clones only, minus some. Among about 99,000 clones listed, about 78% were seen once. About this clone itself: Its antigen is still unknown.

Overall study results and limits: The sole available immune exposure information was CMV serostatus.

This clonotype originated in a middle-aged man in good health and CMV-seronegative. The V call is TRBV19, the J call TRBJ1-4; TRBD1 might be the D (6 bases). The sequencing sample was made of PBMCs. For the CDR3, the DNA is TGTGCCAGTAGTAATACAGGGAAGAGGGATGAAAAACTGTTTTTT. As protein: CASSNTGKRDEKLFF.